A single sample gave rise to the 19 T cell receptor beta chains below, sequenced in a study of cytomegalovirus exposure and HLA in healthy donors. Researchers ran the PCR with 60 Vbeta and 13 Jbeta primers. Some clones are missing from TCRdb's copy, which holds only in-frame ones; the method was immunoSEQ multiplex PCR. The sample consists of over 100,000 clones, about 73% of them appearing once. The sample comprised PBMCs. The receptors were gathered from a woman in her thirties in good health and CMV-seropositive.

In nucleotides, the CDR3 is TGCGCCAGCAGCCAAGATAAGAAAGACAGGGCGGCTTCACCCCTCCACTTT. This translates into CASSQDKKDRAASPLHF. The V call is TRBV4-1, the J call TRBJ1-6, with 7 nucleotides matching TRBD1. Germline V gene data show CDR1 as MGHRA and CDR2 as YSYEKL. With V trimmed by 0 bases and J by 9 bases, 11 bases remained unmatched. This CDR3 contains 17 residues.

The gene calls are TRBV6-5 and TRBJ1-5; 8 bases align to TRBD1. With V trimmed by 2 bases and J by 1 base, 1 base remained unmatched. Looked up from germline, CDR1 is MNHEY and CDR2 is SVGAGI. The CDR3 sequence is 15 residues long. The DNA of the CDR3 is TGTGCCAGCAGTTACCGACAGGGGAGCAATCAGCCCCAGCATTTT. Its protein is CASSYRQGSNQPQHF.

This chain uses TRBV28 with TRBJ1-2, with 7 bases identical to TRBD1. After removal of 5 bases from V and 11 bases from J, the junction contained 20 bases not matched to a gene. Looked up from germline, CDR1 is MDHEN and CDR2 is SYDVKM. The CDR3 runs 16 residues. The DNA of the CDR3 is TGTGCCAGCAGTCGCCCGGGACAGTATTCGGGGCGAAGTTACACCTTC. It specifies CASSRPGQYSGRSYTF.

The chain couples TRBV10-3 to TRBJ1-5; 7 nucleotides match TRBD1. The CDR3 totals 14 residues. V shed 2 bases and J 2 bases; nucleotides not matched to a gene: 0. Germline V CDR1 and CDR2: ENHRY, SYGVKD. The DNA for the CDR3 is TGTGCCATCAGTGAGGGGACAGGCAATCAGCCCCAGCATTTT. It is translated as CAISEGTGNQPQHF.

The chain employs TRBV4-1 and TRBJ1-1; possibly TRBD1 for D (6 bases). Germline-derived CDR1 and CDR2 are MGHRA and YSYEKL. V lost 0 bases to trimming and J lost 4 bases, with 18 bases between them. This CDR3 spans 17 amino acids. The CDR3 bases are TGCGCCAGCAGCCAAGAAGACAGGTACGATCTGGGCACTGAAGCTTTCTTT. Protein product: CASSQEDRYDLGTEAFF.

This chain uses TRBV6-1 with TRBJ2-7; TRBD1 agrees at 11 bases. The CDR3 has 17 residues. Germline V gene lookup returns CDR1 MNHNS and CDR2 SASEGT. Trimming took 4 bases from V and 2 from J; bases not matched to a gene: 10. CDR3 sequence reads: CASSAKLPGQGAYEQYF. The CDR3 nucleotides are TGTGCCAGCAGTGCCAAGCTCCCGGGACAGGGGGCCTACGAGCAGTACTTC.

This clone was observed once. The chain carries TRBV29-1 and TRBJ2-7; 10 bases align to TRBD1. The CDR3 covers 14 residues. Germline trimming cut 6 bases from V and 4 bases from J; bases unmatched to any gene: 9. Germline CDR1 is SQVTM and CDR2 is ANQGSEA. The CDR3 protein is CSVDGQGGIYEQYF. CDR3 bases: TGCAGCGTGGACGGACAGGGGGGGATTTACGAGCAGTACTTC.

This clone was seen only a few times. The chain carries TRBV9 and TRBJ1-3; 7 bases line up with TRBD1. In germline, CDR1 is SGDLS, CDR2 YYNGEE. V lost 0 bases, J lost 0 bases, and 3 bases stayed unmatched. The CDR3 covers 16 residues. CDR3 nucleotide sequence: TGTGCCAGCAGCGTAGCGGGACAGAGCTCTGGAAACACCATATATTTT. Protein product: CASSVAGQSSGNTIYF.

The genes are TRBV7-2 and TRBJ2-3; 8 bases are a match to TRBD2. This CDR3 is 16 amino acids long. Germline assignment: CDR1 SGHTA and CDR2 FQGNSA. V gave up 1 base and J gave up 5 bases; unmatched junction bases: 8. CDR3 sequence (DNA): TGTGCCAGCAGCTTAGGCCGCGGGGGGCTCAGAGATACGCAGTATTTT. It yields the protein CASSLGRGGLRDTQYF.

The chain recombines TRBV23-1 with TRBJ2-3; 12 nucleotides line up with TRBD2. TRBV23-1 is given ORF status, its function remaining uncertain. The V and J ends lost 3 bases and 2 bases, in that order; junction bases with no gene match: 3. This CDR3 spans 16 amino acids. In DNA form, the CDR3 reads TGCGCCAGCAGTCATGGACTAGCGGGGCCCACAGATACGCAGTATTTT. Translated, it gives CASSHGLAGPTDTQYF.

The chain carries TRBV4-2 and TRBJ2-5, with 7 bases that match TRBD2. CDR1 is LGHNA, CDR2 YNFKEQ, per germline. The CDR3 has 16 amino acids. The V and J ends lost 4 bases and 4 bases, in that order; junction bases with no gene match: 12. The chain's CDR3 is CASSRTLAPDVETQYF. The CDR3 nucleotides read TGTGCCAGCAGCCGAACACTAGCGCCGGATGTAGAGACCCAGTACTTC.

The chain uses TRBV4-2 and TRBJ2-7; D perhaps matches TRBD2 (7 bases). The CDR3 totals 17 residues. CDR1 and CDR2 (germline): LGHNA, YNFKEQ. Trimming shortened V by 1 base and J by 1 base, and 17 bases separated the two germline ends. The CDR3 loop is CASSQGGGGGISYEQYF. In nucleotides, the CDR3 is TGTGCCAGCAGCCAAGGGGGAGGGGGGGGGATATCCTACGAGCAGTACTTC.

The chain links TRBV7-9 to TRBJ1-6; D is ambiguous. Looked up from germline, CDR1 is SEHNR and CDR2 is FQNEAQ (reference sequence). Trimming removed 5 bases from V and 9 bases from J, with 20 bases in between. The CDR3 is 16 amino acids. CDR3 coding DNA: TGTGCCAGCAGCCTATCGGGAGGCGGGCCGCGTTCACCCCTCCACTTT. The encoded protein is CASSLSGGGPRSPLHF.

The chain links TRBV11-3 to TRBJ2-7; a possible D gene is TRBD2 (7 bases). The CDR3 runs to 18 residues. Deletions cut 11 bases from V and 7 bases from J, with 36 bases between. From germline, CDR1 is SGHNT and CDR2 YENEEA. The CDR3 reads CALPGGLPRGPPGSEQYF. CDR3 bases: TGTGCCCTCCCCGGGGGGCTACCACGGGGGCCACCAGGGAGTGAGCAGTACTTC.

CDR3: CASSLRTAQSAEAFF. The DNA for the CDR3 is TGTGCCAGCAGCTTAAGGACAGCGCAATCCGCTGAAGCTTTCTTT. The chain has TRBV7-9 and TRBJ1-1, with D tentatively TRBD1 (6 bases). Germline CDR1 and CDR2: SEHNR and FQNEAQ (reference sequence). V was trimmed by 2 bases and J by 6 bases, leaving 16 bases between them. CDR3 length equals 15 residues.

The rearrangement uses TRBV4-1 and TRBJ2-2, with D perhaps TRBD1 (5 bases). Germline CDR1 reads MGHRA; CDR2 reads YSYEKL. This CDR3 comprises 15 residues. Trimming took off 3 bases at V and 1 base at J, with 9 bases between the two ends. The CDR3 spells CASSQGRGNTGELFF. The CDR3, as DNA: TGCGCCAGCAGCCAGGGAAGGGGGAACACCGGGGAGCTGTTTTTT.

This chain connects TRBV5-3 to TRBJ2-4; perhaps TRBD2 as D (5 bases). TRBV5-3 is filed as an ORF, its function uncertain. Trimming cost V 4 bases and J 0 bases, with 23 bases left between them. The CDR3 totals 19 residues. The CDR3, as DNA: TGTGCCAGAAGCCCTAACCGGCGGGCGGAGTGCCTAGCCAAAAACATTCAGTACTTC. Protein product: CARSPNRRAECLAKNIQYF.

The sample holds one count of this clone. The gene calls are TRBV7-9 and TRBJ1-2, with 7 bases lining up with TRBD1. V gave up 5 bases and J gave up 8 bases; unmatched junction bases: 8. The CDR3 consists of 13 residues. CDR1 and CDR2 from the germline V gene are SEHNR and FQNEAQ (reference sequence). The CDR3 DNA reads TGTGCCAGCAGCCTCACAGGGGCGGGCGGCTACACCTTC. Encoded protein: CASSLTGAGGYTF.

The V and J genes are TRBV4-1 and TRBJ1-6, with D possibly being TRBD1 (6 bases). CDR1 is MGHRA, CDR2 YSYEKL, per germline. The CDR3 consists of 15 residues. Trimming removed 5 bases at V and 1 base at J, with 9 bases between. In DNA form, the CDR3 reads TGCGCCAGCAGCGGCAGGGGTTCCTATAATTCACCCCTCCACTTT. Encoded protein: CASSGRGSYNSPLHF.